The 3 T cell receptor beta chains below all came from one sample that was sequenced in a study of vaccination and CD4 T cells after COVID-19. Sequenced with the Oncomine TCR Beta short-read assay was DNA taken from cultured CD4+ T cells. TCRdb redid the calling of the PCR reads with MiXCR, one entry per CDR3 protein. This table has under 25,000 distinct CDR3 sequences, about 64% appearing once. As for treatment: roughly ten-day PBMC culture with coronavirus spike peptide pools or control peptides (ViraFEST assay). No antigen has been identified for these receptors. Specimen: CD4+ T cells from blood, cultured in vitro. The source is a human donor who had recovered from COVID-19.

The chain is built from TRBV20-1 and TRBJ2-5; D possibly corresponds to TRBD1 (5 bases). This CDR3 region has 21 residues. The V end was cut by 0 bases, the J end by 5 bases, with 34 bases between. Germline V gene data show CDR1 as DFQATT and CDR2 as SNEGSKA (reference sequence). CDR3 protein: CSARDLVSDSTLGAGLETQYF. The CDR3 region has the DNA TGCAGTGCTAGAGATCTTGTCTCCGACAGTACCCTCGGAGCTGGTCTGGAGACCCAGTACTTC.

CDR3 coding DNA: TGTGCCAGCAGCTCCCTAGACAGGGGCCTGAACACTGAAGCTTTCTTT. Its translation is CASSSLDRGLNTEAFF. The chain carries TRBV7-9 and TRBJ1-1, with TRBD1 matching 8 bases. The CDR3 is 16 amino acids. The V and J ends lost 4 bases and 0 bases, in that order; junction bases with no gene match: 7. From germline, CDR1 is SEHNR and CDR2 FQNEAQ (reference sequence).

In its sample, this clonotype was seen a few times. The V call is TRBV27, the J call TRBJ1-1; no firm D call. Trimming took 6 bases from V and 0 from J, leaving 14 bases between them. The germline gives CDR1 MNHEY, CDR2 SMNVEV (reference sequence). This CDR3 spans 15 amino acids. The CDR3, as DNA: TGTGCCAGCAGGCGTAGACGGACGCTGAACACTGAAGCTTTCTTT. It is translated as CASRRRRTLNTEAFF.